The 3 T cell receptor beta chains reported below all come from one sample, sequenced in a study of T cells in Graves' hyperthyroidism and ophthalmopathy. Amplified TCR beta CDR3 regions derived from RNA transcripts. A set of HTBI primers served as the primers for a first-round RT-PCR of the TCR CDR3. MiXCR, applied by TCRdb to the multiplex PCR reads, yields one record per CDR3 protein. In the table there are some 500,000 distinct CDR3 sequences, roughly an eighth of which are singletons. The material sequenced was blood. These receptor sequences come from a woman aged 18-29 years with Graves' hyperthyroidism.

This clonotype was seen repeatedly, ten times or more. The CDR3 coding sequence is TGTGCCAGCAGCTTAGAGTCGCAGGGGCCTAAGACCCTGAACACTGAAGCTTTCTTT. Its protein product is CASSLESQGPKTLNTEAFF. V usage is TRBV11-1 and J usage is TRBJ1-1; TRBD1 might be the D (6 bases). Deletions cut 1 base from V and 0 bases from J, with 21 bases between. From germline, CDR1 is SGHAT and CDR2 FQDESV (reference sequence). The CDR3 runs to 19 residues.

Points on this clonotype: The junction and the germline gene differ at one end; a read error may be behind it. V usage is TRBV18 and J usage is TRBJ2-1; maybe TRBD2 (6 bases). The CDR3 totals 14 residues. The germline V gene encodes CDR1 KGHSH and CDR2 LQKENI. The CDR3 is CVSSARGSYNEQFF. The CDR3 DNA reads as TGTGTCAGCTCAGCCCGGGGGTCCTACAATGAGCAGTTCTTC.

This clonotype has only a few counts. In nucleotides, the CDR3 is TGTGCCAGTAGTCCTCGGATCCGCTCTGGAAACACCATATATTTT. Protein product: CASSPRIRSGNTIYF. The V call is TRBV19, the J call TRBJ1-3; D is unclear. The germline V gene has CDR1 LNHDA and CDR2 SQIVND (reference sequence). The V end lost 5 bases, the J end lost 0 bases, and 11 bases lay between the germline ends. There are 15 residues in the CDR3.